Sequencing of this T cell receptor beta chain was carried out in a study of post-analysis software for immune sequencing data. Findings and caveats of the study: With TRBV5-6, TRBV5-1 and TRBV20-1 included, about 5 TRBV segments were more frequent in patients than in controls. The F measure placed samples prepared in the same batch into strongly shared clusters. Controls' normalized Chao1 diversity significantly exceeded that of multiple sclerosis patients.

Trimming took 4 bases from V and 4 from J; bases not matched to a gene: 7. CDR1 and CDR2 from the germline V gene are SGHRS and YFSETQ. The CDR3 runs to 14 residues. A word on this clonotype: The antigen remains undetermined.

Unique-molecular-identifier-tagged TCR beta cDNA libraries were used. Researchers reported approximately 500,000 cDNA molecules coming from about 0.98 to 11 million T cells. Via MiXCR, TCRdb re-called the PCR reads, giving one row per CDR3 protein. The sample carries roughly 620,000 distinct CDR3 sequences, roughly 40% recorded once. Sequencing was performed on blood. This clonotype was sampled from a girl aged 5 to 17 with multiple sclerosis. The genes are TRBV5-1 and TRBJ2-5; TRBD2 agrees at 7 bases. In nucleotides, the CDR3 is TGCGCCAGCAGCCCGTGGGACTACCCAGAGACCCAGTACTTC. The encoded protein is CASSPWDYPETQYF.